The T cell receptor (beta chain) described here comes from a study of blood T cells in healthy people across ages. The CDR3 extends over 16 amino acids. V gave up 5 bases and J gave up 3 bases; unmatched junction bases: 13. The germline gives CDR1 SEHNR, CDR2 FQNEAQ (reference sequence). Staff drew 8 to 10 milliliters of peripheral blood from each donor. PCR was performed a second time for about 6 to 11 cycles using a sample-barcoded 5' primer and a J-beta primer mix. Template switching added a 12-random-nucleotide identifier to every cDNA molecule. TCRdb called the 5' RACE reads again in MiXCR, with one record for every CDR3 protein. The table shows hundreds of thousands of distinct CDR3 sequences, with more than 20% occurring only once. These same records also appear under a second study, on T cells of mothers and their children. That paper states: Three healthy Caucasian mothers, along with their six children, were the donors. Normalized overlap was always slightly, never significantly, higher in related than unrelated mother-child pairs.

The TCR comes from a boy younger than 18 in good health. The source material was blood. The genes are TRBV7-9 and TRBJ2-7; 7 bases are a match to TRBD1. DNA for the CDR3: TGTGCCAGCAGCCCTTACTCCGTGACAGGGCACTACGAGCAGTACTTC. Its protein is CASSPYSVTGHYEQYF.